This is a list of T cell receptor beta chains from one sample in a study of blood T cell repertoires in COVID-19. Libraries were prepared by immunoSEQ multiplex PCR; TCRdb keeps only in-frame clonotypes and omits some of them. The sample yields more than 200,000 clones, around 90% seen once. Sequencing was carried out using peripheral blood. These receptors were taken from a young man with active or convalescent COVID-19. The CDR3 runs from the conserved cysteine through the conserved F or W. A D gene is named only where the DNA matches it firmly. Clone size, where shown, is once, few, many, or a class for clones that have expanded.

d_gene,len,v_gene,j_gene,abundance,CDR3nt,CDR3aa
TRBD2,16,TRBV9,TRBJ2-5,NA,TGTGCCAGCAGCGTAGAGGGGCTAGCGGGAGAAGAGACCCAGTACTTC,CASSVEGLAGEETQYF
TRBD1,15,TRBV2,TRBJ1-5,NA,TGTGCCAGCAGTGGACAGGGCATGGGGAATCAGCCCCAGCATTTT,CASSGQGMGNQPQHF
TRBD1,17,TRBV19,TRBJ1-5,NA,TGTGCCAGTAGGCCGACAGGGGGCTTTAAGGGCAATCAGCCCCAGCATTTT,CASRPTGGFKGNQPQHF
NA,14,TRBV28,TRBJ1-1,NA,TGTGCCAGCAGTTTATCAGGGGAGGGCACTGAAGCTTTCTTT,CASSLSGEGTEAFF
NA,12,TRBV6-2/TRBV6-3,TRBJ1-1,NA,TGTGCCAGCAGTAAAGACAGGTACGACGCTTTCTTT,CASSKDRYDAFF
NA,13,TRBV30,TRBJ1-6,NA,TGTGCCTGGACCCCGGCAGGGAATTCACCCCTCCACTTT,CAWTPAGNSPLHF
TRBD2,12,TRBV7-2,TRBJ2-3,NA,TGTGCCAGCAGTGCTGGGACTAGAGCGCAGTATTTT,CASSAGTRAQYF
NA,15,TRBV29-1,TRBJ2-2,NA,TGCAGCGTTAACTACGCCGGCCTCAACACCGGGGAGCTGTTTTTT,CSVNYAGLNTGELFF
NA,15,TRBV28,TRBJ2-7,NA,TGTGCCAGCAGTTTACACGGAGGGCTACGAGGAGAGCAGTACTTC,CASSLHGGLRGEQYF
NA,14,TRBV6-4,TRBJ1-1,NA,TGTGCCAGCAGAACGGTGGCAGGCAACACTGAAGCTTTCTTT,CASRTVAGNTEAFF
NA,14,TRBV29-1,TRBJ2-2,NA,TGCAGCGTTGCAGGCCATAAGGCAGCCGGGGAGCTGTTTTTT,CSVAGHKAAGELFF
NA,14,TRBV6-1,TRBJ1-2,NA,TGTGCCAGCAGCCCCCCTGGGCCTAACTATGGCTACACCTTC,CASSPPGPNYGYTF
TRBD2,16,TRBV9,TRBJ2-2,NA,TGTGCCAGCAGCGTGGCAGCGGGAGGCGCTTCCGGGGAGCTGTTTTTT,CASSVAAGGASGELFF
NA,14,TRBV19,TRBJ1-2,NA,TGTGCCAGTAGTATTCTTGCGGGGGAAGGTGGCTACACCTTC,CASSILAGEGGYTF
TRBD2,16,TRBV28,TRBJ2-2,NA,TGTGCCAGCAGTTCCCCAAGCGGGGTAGTCACCGGGGAGCTGTTTTTT,CASSSPSGVVTGELFF
TRBD1,15,TRBV6-5,TRBJ1-2,NA,TGTGCCAGCAGAACCTCGACAGGGGGGTACTATGGCTACACCTTC,CASRTSTGGYYGYTF
TRBD1,13,TRBV5-5,TRBJ2-7,NA,TGTGCCAGCAGCTTCGGGACAGCGAGCGAGCAGTACTTC,CASSFGTASEQYF
NA,13,TRBV5-5,TRBJ1-3,NA,TGTGCCAGCAGCCAGGGGCGTGGAAACACCATATATTTT,CASSQGRGNTIYF
NA,14,TRBV2,TRBJ1-5,NA,TGTGCCAGCAGTGGAGACTTTAGCAATCAGCCCCAGCATTTT,CASSGDFSNQPQHF
NA,14,TRBV15,TRBJ1-5,NA,TGTGCCACCAGCACATACAGTATTCTACAGCCCCAGCATTTT,CATSTYSILQPQHF
NA,17,TRBV6-1,TRBJ2-7,NA,TGTGCCAGCAGTGAAGCGCAAGGAGAACAATCTTTTTACGAGCAGTACTTC,CASSEAQGEQSFYEQYF
TRBD2,15,TRBV7-3,TRBJ2-1,NA,TGTGCCAGCAGCTCAACTAGCGGGAGGGGTGGTGAGCAGTTCTTC,CASSSTSGRGGEQFF
NA,15,TRBV10-2,TRBJ2-7,NA,TGCGCCAGCAGTGAGTCGGAGCGAAGCTCCTACGAGCAGTACTTC,CASSESERSSYEQYF
NA,13,TRBV7-8,TRBJ2-7,NA,TGTGCCAGCAGCTTAGTAGGGGAGGACGAGCAGTACTTC,CASSLVGEDEQYF
NA,15,TRBV7-2,TRBJ2-1,NA,TGTGCCAGCAGCTTAGTATGGCGGGGAGACAATGAGCAGTTCTTC,CASSLVWRGDNEQFF
NA,14,TRBV7-9,TRBJ1-1,once,TGTGCCAGCAGCTTAGGCCGGGGAACGACTGAAGCTTTCTTT,CASSLGRGTTEAFF
TRBD2,17,TRBV7-6,TRBJ2-2,NA,TGTGCCAGCAGCTCCGGACTAGCGGGAGGCCCGGCCGGGGAGCTGTTTTTT,CASSSGLAGGPAGELFF
TRBD1,16,TRBV7-2,TRBJ2-5,NA,TGTGCCAGCAGCCCCAGGGGGCGAGGACATGAAGAGACCCAGTACTTC,CASSPRGRGHEETQYF
TRBD1,15,TRBV5-1,TRBJ1-5,many,TGCGCCAGCAGCCCCGGTGACAGGGATGTTGAGCCCCAGCATTTT,CASSPGDRDVEPQHF
NA,13,TRBV18,TRBJ2-7,NA,TGTGCCAGCTCACCGAAACAGGGAAGCGAGCAGTACTTC,CASSPKQGSEQYF
TRBD1,14,TRBV7-2,TRBJ1-2,few,TGTGCCAGCAGCTTATGGGACAGGGCTTATGGCTACACCTTC,CASSLWDRAYGYTF
TRBD1,12,TRBV28,TRBJ1-1,once,TGTGCCAGCAGTTGGGCAGGGGGTGCCGCTTTCTTT,CASSWAGGAAFF
NA,12,TRBV5-4,TRBJ2-7,NA,TGTGCCAGCAGCTTGGGGCGGGGCGAGCAGTACTTC,CASSLGRGEQYF
TRBD1,15,TRBV19,TRBJ1-5,NA,TGTGCCAGTAGTATAGAGGCAGGGGGAGGCCAGCCCCAGCATTTT,CASSIEAGGGQPQHF
NA,16,TRBV7-2,TRBJ1-5,NA,TGTGCCAGCAGCTTCCCAGGGGCAGGGAGCAATCAGCCCCAGCATTTT,CASSFPGAGSNQPQHF
TRBD1,21,TRBV2,TRBJ2-1,NA,TGTGCCAGCAGTGAAGCGCTTCCACGCTCTGAGGGGGCTCTCCCCTACAATGAGCAGTTCTTC,CASSEALPRSEGALPYNEQFF